These T cell receptor beta chains were read from a single sample in a study of Ad26.COV2.S vaccination and SARS-CoV-2 variants. Sequencing used immunoSEQ multiplex PCR; TCRdb keeps in-frame clones, though not all of them. The sample holds 400,000 to 450,000 clones, approximately 90% seen once. Sequenced here: peripheral blood, sampled in a trial of Ad26.COV2.S vaccine versus placebo. The source is a person aged 18 to 65 who received the Ad26.COV2.S COVID-19 vaccine or a placebo. The CDR3 runs from the conserved cysteine through the conserved F or W. The D gene is left open where the match is weak.

length	V	J	D	CDR3
14	TRBV7-3	TRBJ2-3	.	CASSSRGGTDTQYF
13	TRBV19	TRBJ1-1	.	CASILGFGTEAFF
14	TRBV7-9	TRBJ2-5	.	CASSRLGRQETQYF
15	TRBV19	TRBJ1-5	.	CASTTGVKSNQPQHF
14	TRBV19	TRBJ2-1	TRBD1	CASSIGDRGMEQFF
20	TRBV27	TRBJ2-1	.	CASSLSSGRARLSSYNEQFF
13	TRBV10-3	TRBJ2-3	.	CAIRRLGTDTQYF
14	TRBV21-1	TRBJ2-7	.	CASGGREDRYEQYF
16	TRBV5-1	TRBJ2-1	TRBD2	CASSSSGRVSYNEQFF
14	TRBV4-2	TRBJ1-1	.	CASSQEAANTEAFF
17	TRBV6-4	TRBJ1-3	.	CASRLTYRARSGNTIYF
15	TRBV5-1	TRBJ1-3	.	CASSPLGGAGNTIYF
16	TRBV7-8	TRBJ2-2	TRBD1	CASREIRTGNTGELFF
15	TRBV6-2/TRBV6-3	TRBJ2-7	.	CASSYIFGPTDEQYF
13	TRBV7-8	TRBJ1-1	TRBD1	CASRRTGNTEAFF
16	TRBV28	TRBJ2-3	.	CASTTKFGGSTDTQYF
13	TRBV13	TRBJ1-1	.	CASSSTLNTEAFF
14	TRBV28	TRBJ2-7	.	CASSSGPRSYEQYF
12	TRBV11-2	TRBJ2-2	.	CASSLVTGELFF
13	TRBV12-3/TRBV12-4	TRBJ1-2	.	CASSLGQSYGYTF
13	TRBV6-2/TRBV6-3	TRBJ2-1	.	CASSYGAENEQFF
14	TRBV3-1/TRBV3-2	TRBJ2-7	.	CASSPRDGFYEQYF
14	TRBV2	TRBJ2-7	.	CASSKGDFSYEQYF
16	TRBV5-5	TRBJ1-6	.	CASSLEPPDYNSPLHF
15	TRBV10-3	TRBJ2-4	TRBD2	CAIRDPGLAGNIQYF
14	TRBV27	TRBJ2-7	.	CASRGGGGAYEQYF
13	TRBV12-3/TRBV12-4	TRBJ2-7	TRBD1	CASSSTGPYEQYF
18	TRBV7-8	TRBJ2-7	TRBD1	CASSARSRVTGTTYEQYF
13	TRBV7-9	TRBJ1-1	TRBD1	CASSRQGNTEAFF
14	TRBV6-5	TRBJ2-3	TRBD2	CASRRSGRTDTQYF
16	TRBV9	TRBJ2-2	.	CASSVGVAQNTGELFF
14	TRBV5-4	TRBJ2-3	TRBD2	CASSLGLALDTQYF
13	TRBV19	TRBJ1-5	.	CASSSVSNQPQHF
14	TRBV6-6	TRBJ2-5	.	CASTPGVDVETQYF
14	TRBV19	TRBJ2-1	TRBD2	CASSTPSGSNEQFF
12	TRBV2	TRBJ1-2	.	CASSERSYGYTF
14	TRBV4-3	TRBJ2-7	.	CASSQGVEGYEQYF
16	TRBV19	TRBJ1-2	TRBD1	CASSIVQGAANYGYTF
16	TRBV19	TRBJ2-1	.	CASRSRAGSSYNEQFF
17	TRBV30	TRBJ2-1	TRBD2	CASSGTSGIGSYNEQFF
10	TRBV6-1	TRBJ1-1	.	CASRQNEAFF
15	TRBV4-1	TRBJ2-3	TRBD2	CASSQMTSGTDTQYF
14	TRBV29-1	TRBJ1-1	.	CSALGLVGNTEAFF
18	TRBV9	TRBJ2-6	.	CASSVASGGRSGANVLTF
16	TRBV28	TRBJ2-4	.	CASGQGGPQDSNIQYF
15	TRBV4-3	TRBJ1-4	.	CASSQDRGNLRELFF